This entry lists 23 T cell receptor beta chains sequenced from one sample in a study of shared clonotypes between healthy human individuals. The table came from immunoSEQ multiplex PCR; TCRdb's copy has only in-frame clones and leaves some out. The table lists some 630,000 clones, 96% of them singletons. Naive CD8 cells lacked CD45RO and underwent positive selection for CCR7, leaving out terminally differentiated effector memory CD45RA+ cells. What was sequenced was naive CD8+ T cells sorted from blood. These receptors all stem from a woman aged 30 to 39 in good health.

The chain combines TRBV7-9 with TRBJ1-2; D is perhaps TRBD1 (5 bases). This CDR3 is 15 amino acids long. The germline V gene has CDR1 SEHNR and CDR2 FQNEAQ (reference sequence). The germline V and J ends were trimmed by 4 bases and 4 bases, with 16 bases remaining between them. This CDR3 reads CASSSPAGYGYGYTF. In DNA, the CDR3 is TGTGCCAGCAGCTCCCCCGCAGGGTATGGCTATGGCTACACCTTC.

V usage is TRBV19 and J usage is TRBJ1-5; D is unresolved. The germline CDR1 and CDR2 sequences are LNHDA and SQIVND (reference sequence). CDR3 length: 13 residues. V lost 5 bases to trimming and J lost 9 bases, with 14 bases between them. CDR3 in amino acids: CASSPDPLAPQHF. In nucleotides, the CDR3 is TGTGCCAGTAGTCCGGATCCCCTAGCGCCCCAGCATTTT.

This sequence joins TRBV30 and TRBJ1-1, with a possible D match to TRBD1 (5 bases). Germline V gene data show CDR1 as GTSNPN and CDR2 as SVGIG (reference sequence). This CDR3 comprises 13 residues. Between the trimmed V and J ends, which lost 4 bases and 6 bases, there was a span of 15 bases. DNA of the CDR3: TGTGCCTGGAAGGTGGGACCCGTAGCTGAAGCTTTCTTT. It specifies CAWKVGPVAEAFF.

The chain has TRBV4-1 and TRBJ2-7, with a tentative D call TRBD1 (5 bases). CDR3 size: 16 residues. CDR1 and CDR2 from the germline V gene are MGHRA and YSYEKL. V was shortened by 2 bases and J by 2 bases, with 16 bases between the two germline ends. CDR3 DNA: TGCGCCAGCAGCCAAAGGAGCGTCTGGGGCACCTACGAGCAGTACTTC. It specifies CASSQRSVWGTYEQYF.

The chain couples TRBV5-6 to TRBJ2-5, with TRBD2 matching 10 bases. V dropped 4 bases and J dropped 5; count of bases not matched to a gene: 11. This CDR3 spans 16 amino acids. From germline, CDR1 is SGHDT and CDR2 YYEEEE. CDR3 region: CASSPRSGRALETQYF. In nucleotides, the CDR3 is TGTGCCAGCAGCCCCCGAAGCGGGAGGGCCCTGGAGACCCAGTACTTC.

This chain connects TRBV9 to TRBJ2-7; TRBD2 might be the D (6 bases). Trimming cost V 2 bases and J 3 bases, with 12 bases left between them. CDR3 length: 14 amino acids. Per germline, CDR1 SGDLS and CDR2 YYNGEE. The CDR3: CASSVGGLHYEQYF. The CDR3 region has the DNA TGTGCCAGCAGCGTTGGGGGACTCCACTACGAGCAGTACTTC.

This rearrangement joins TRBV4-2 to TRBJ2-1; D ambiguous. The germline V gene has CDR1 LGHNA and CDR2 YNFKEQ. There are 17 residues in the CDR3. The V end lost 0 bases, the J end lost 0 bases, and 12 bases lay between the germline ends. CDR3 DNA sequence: TGTGCCAGCAGCCAAGAACAATTCTCTAGCTCCTACAATGAGCAGTTCTTC. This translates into CASSQEQFSSSYNEQFF.

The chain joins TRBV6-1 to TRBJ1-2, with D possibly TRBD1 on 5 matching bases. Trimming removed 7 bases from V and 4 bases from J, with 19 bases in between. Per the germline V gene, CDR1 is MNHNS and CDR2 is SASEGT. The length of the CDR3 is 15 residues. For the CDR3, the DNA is TGTGCCAGCACCCCCAGGGTGGGTTTCAGCTATGGCTACACCTTC. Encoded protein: CASTPRVGFSYGYTF.

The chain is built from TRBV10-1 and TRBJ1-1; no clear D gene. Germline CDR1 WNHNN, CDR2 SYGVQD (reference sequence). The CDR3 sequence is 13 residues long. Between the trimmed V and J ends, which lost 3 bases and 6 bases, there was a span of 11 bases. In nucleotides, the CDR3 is TGCGCCAGCAGTGACCCAGGAGAGCCTGAAGCTTTCTTT. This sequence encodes CASSDPGEPEAFF.

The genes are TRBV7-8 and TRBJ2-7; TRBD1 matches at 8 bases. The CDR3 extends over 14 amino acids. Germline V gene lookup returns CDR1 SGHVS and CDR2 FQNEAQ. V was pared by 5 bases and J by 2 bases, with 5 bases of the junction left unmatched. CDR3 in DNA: TGTGCCAGCAGCCCTGGGACAGGAGCCTACGAGCAGTACTTC. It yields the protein CASSPGTGAYEQYF.

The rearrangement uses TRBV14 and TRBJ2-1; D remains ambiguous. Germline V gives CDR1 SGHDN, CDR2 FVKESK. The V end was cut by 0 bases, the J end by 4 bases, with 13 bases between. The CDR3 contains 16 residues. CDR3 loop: CASSQDSAAWYNEQFF. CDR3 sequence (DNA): TGTGCCAGCAGCCAAGACTCCGCAGCTTGGTACAATGAGCAGTTCTTC.

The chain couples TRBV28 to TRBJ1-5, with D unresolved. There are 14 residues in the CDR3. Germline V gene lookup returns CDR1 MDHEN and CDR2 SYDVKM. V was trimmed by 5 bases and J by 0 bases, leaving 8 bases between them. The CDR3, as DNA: TGTGCCAGCAGTCTCGCGGCTAGCAATCAGCCCCAGCATTTT. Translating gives CASSLAASNQPQHF.

The CDR3 DNA reads as TGTGCCAGCAGCGAAATAGGGATCCCGGGACTAGCGGGACACAATGAGCAGTTCTTC. Protein product: CASSEIGIPGLAGHNEQFF. The chain combines TRBV6-1 with TRBJ2-1, with 13 positions matching TRBD2. This CDR3 is built from 19 residues. After removal of 6 bases from V and 5 bases from J, the junction contained 16 bases not matched to a gene. Germline CDR1 is MNHNS and CDR2 is SASEGT.

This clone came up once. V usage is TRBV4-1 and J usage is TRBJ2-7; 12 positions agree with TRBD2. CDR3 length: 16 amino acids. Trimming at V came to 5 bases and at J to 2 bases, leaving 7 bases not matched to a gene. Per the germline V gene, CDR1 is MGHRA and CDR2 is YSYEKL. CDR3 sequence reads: CASSSPLAGGTYEQYF. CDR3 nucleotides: TGCGCCAGCAGCTCCCCCCTAGCGGGAGGGACCTACGAGCAGTACTTC.

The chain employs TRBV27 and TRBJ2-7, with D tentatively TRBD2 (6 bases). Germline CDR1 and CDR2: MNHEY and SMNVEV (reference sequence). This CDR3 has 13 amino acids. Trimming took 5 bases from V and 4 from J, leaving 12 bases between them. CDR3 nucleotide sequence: TGTGCCAGCAGTCCGAGGACTATGTACGAGCAGTACTTC. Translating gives CASSPRTMYEQYF.

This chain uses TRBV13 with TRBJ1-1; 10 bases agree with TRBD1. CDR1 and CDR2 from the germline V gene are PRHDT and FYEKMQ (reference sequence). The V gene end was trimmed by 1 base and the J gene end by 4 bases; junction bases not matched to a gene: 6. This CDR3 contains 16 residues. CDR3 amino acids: CASSLDGTGVGTEAFF. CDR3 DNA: TGTGCCAGCAGCTTAGACGGGACAGGGGTTGGCACTGAAGCTTTCTTT.

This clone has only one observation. This CDR3 reads CASSLFSDEQFF. The CDR3 DNA reads as TGCGCCAGCAGCTTGTTCTCGGATGAGCAGTTCTTC. This sequence joins TRBV5-1 and TRBJ2-1; D is unclear. The CDR3 contains 12 residues. CDR1 SGHRS and CDR2 YFSETQ come from the germline V gene. Deletions cut 1 base from V and 8 bases from J, with 7 bases between.

CDR3 loop: CASSQGQAELFF. CDR3 nucleotide sequence: TGTGCCAGCAGCCAGGGACAGGCGGAGCTGTTTTTT. The rearrangement links TRBV5-4 to TRBJ2-2, with TRBD1 identical over 8 bases. The V segment lost 4 bases and the J segment 10 bases; nucleotides outside the gene matches: 3. The germline V gene encodes CDR1 SGHNT and CDR2 YYREEE (reference sequence). CDR3 length: 12 residues.

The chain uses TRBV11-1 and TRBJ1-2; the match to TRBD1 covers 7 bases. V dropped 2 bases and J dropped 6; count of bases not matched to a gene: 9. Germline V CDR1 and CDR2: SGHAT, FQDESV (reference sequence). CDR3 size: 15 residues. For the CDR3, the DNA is TGTGCCAGCAGCTTACAGACAGGGTTGTTACATGGCTACACCTTC. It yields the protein CASSLQTGLLHGYTF. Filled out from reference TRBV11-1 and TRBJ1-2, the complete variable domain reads EAEVAQSPRYKITEKSQAVAFWCDPISGHATLYWYRQILGQGPELLVQFQDESVVDDSQLPKDRFSAERLKGVDSTLKIQPAELGDSAMYLCASSLQTGLLHGYTFGSGTRLTVV.

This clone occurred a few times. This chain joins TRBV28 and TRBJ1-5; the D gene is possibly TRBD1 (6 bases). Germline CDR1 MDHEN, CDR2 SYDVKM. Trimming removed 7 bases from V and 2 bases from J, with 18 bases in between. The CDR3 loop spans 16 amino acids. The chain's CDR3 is CASTPRGVGGNQPQHF. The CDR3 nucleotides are TGTGCCAGCACCCCGAGGGGGGTTGGAGGCAATCAGCCCCAGCATTTT.

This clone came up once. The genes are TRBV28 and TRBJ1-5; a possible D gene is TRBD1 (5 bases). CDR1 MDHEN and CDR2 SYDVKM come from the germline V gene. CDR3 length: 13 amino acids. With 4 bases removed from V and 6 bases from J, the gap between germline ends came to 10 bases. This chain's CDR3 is CASSSGFGQPQHF. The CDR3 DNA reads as TGTGCCAGCAGTTCAGGGTTCGGTCAGCCCCAGCATTTT.

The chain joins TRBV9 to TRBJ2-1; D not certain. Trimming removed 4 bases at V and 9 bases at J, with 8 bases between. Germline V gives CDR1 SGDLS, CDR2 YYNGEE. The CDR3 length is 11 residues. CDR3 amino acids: CASSPLGEQFF. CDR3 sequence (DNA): TGTGCCAGCAGCCCACTCGGTGAGCAGTTCTTC.

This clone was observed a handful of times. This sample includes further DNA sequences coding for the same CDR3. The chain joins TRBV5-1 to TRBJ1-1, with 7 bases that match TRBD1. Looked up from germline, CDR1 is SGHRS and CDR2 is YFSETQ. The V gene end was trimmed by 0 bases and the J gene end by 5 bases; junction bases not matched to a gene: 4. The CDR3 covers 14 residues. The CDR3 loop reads CASSLGQGRTEAFF. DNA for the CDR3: TGCGCCAGCAGCTTGGGACAGGGCCGAACTGAAGCTTTCTTT.